This T cell receptor beta chain was sequenced in a study of blood T cell repertoires in COVID-19. Background on the study: Samples came from the United States, Italy and Spain, spanning acute and convalescent COVID-19. Sample material is recorded as cDNA or gDNA derived from T cells, B-cell-depleted T cells, or PBMCs.

The trim removed 6 bases at V and 6 bases at J, leaving 5 bases unmatched. The CDR3 spans 13 residues. Germline V lookup: CDR1 MNHEY, CDR2 SVGAGI. Per the original methods: Cell counts per sample came from amplifying reference gene primers. Assay: immunoSEQ multiplex PCR; the TCRdb copy retains only in-frame clones and omits some. The DNA was the basis for D and trimming; V, J and clone size are from that table. There are 130,000 or so clones in the sample; about three quarters occur only once, and roughly 2.2% lies in the top ten. The chain links TRBV6-5 to TRBJ1-2; 9 bases are a match to TRBD1. The receptor's source is a woman between 65 and 79 years old with acute or convalescent COVID-19. The sample comprised peripheral blood. The CDR3: CASSPGQGNGYTF. As DNA, the CDR3 is TGTGCCAGCAGCCCGGGACAGGGTAATGGCTACACCTTC.